This TCR beta chain was sequenced for a study of human T cells and chemical hapten exposure. In the study overall: Reading of the patch tests, which applied 0.01% DPC to the upper back, occurred at 6 days.

This clonotype was observed a few times. Individual cDNA molecules (in the library) carried attached unique molecular identifiers. Original data processing: The median was roughly 100,000 TCRs per sample, ranging roughly 20,000 to 750,000. TCRdb ran MiXCR on the RACE reads and lists one entry per CDR3 protein. The V and J calls reflect TCRdb's pipeline rather than the authors' work. Of 85,000 to 100,000 distinct CDR3 sequences in the sample, under 15% were seen once. Time point meaning: patch test 1, 2 weeks after DPC sensitization. Treatment: therapeutic diphenylcyclopropenone sensitization with weekly scalp DPC. Phlebotomy was performed prior to application of every patch test. The length of the CDR3 is 13 residues. V dropped 3 bases and J dropped 6 bases, with 11 bases sitting between them.

This chain links TRBV12-3 or TRBV12-4 with TRBJ1-1; no reliable D call. The receptor was derived from a woman aged 40 to 55 with alopecia areata. Some clones in this sample may be carry-over from other donors' samples. The sample was whole blood, taken in connection with sensitization to the hapten diphenylcyclopropenone (DPC). CDR3 nucleotide sequence: TGTGCCAGCAGTTTTCGGAGGCTCGCTGAAGCTTTCTTT. Translating gives CASSFRRLAEAFF.